The next 5 T cell receptor beta chains were all read from a single sample in a study of CD8 T cells in ankylosing spondylitis. Antigens of these TCRs are unknown. Study observations and caveats: Seemingly characteristic of ankylosing spondylitis blood was a TCR beta motif consisting of under 10 highly homologous variants.

A single record per CDR3 protein comes from TCRdb applying MiXCR to the 5' RACE reads. The profile covers fewer than 750,000 distinct CDR3 sequences, with roughly 19% appearing a single time and about 20% taken by the ten largest. Input material: blood, either unsorted or a sorted T cell fraction (not recorded which). The origin of the receptors is a male donor with ankylosing spondylitis.

This chain joins TRBV27 and TRBJ1-1; D uncertain. The CDR3 covers 17 residues. The germline V gene has CDR1 MNHEY and CDR2 SMNVEV (reference sequence). V lost 2 bases to trimming and J lost 5 bases, with 21 bases between them. CDR3 protein: CASSLRFGIAIATEAFF. CDR3 DNA sequence: TGTGCCAGCAGTTTAAGATTTGGGATAGCAATAGCGACTGAAGCTTTCTTT.

The chain joins TRBV2 to TRBJ1-1; TRBD1 aligns across 10 bases. The V segment lost 7 bases and the J segment 3 bases; nucleotides outside the gene matches: 8. The CDR3 loop spans 15 amino acids. Germline values: CDR1 SNHLY, CDR2 FYNNEI. The CDR3 nucleotides are TGTGCCAGCAATCCGAGACAGGGGGCCTACACTGAAGCTTTCTTT. This encodes CASNPRQGAYTEAFF.

This clonotype was detected only a few times. V usage is TRBV5-6 and J usage is TRBJ2-2; D remains ambiguous. The germline V gene encodes CDR1 SGHDT and CDR2 YYEEEE. The CDR3 has 16 residues. Trimming removed 0 bases at V and 1 base at J, with 10 bases between. The CDR3 sequence: CASSLVGQLNTGELFF. The CDR3 DNA is TGTGCCAGCAGCTTGGTCGGGCAGTTGAACACCGGGGAGCTGTTTTTT. The variable domain in full, completed from reference TRBV5-6 and TRBJ2-2, reads DAGVTQSPTHLIKTRGQQVTLRCSPKSGHDTVSWYQQALGQGPQFIFQYYEEEERQRGNFPDRFSGHQFPNYSSELNVNALLLGDSALYLCASSLVGQLNTGELFFGEGSRLTVL.

This clonotype was seen only a few times. The chain employs TRBV7-7 and TRBJ2-5; the D gene is possibly TRBD2 (5 bases). The CDR3 spans 15 residues. The V end was cut by 2 bases, the J end by 3 bases, with 13 bases between. Per germline, CDR1 SSHAT and CDR2 FNYEAQ (reference sequence). The DNA for the CDR3 is TGTGCCAGCAGCTTAATTGGAGGTGGGAAAGAGACCCAGTACTTC. Translated, it gives CASSLIGGGKETQYF.

There are a few counts of this clonotype. The J gene is TRBJ2-7, the V gene TRBV4-1, with D hard to call. The CDR3 consists of 17 residues. Germline V gene data show CDR1 as MGHRA and CDR2 as YSYEKL. Trimming stripped 3 bases from V and 0 bases from J, with 18 bases between. CDR3 amino acids: CASSQAPVGGSSYEQYF. As DNA, the CDR3 is TGCGCCAGCAGCCAGGCACCTGTTGGTGGCAGCTCCTACGAGCAGTACTTC.